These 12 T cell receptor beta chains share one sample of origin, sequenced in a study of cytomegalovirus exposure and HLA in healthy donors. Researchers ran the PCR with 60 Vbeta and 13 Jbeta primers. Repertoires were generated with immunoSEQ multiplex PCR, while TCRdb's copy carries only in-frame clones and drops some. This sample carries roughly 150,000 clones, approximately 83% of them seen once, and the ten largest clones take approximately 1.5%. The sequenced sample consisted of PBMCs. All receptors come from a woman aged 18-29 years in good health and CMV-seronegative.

This chain's CDR3 is CASSRLQGPNQPQHF. The DNA of the CDR3 is TGTGCCAGCAGCCGACTCCAGGGGCCCAATCAGCCCCAGCATTTT. The chain has TRBV7-8 and TRBJ1-5, with D maybe TRBD1 (6 bases). The CDR3 has 15 amino acids. With 5 bases removed from V and 3 bases from J, the gap between germline ends came to 14 bases. Germline-derived CDR1 and CDR2 are SGHVS and FQNEAQ.

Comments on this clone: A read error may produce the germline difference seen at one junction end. Here the CDR3 reads CSSSLYGDMNTEAFF. CDR3 nucleotide sequence: TGTTCCAGCAGCTTATACGGGGACATGAACACTGAAGCTTTCTTT. The gene calls are TRBV7-9 and TRBJ1-1; D is perhaps TRBD1 (6 bases). Germline assignment: CDR1 SEHNR and CDR2 FQNEAQ (reference sequence). There are 15 residues in the CDR3.

The CDR3 region is CASSLASGGTNEKLFF. CDR3 nucleotide sequence: TGCGCCAGCAGCTTGGCTTCCGGAGGCACTAATGAAAAACTGTTTTTT. The chain recombines TRBV5-1 with TRBJ1-4; no clear D. Germline-derived CDR1 and CDR2 are SGHRS and YFSETQ. The V end was cut by 0 bases, the J end by 2 bases, with 11 bases between. CDR3 length: 16 residues.

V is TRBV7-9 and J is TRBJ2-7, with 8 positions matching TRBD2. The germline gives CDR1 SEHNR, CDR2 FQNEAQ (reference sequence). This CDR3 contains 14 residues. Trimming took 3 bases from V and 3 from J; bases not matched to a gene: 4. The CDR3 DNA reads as TGTGCCAGCAGCTTCGGGGGGGTAAACTACGAGCAGTACTTC. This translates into CASSFGGVNYEQYF.

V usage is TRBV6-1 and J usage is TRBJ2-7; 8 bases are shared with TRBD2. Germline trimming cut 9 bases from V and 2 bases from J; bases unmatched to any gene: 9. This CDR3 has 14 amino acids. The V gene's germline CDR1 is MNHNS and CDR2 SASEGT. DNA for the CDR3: TGTGCCAGTGAAAGCGGGGGCCAAACCTACGAGCAGTACTTC. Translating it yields CASESGGQTYEQYF.

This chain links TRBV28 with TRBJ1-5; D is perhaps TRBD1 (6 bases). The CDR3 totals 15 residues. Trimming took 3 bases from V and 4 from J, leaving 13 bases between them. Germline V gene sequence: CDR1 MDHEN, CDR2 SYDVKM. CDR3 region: CASSFRGARNQPQHF. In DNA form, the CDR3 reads TGTGCCAGCAGTTTTCGGGGGGCTAGGAATCAGCCCCAGCATTTT.

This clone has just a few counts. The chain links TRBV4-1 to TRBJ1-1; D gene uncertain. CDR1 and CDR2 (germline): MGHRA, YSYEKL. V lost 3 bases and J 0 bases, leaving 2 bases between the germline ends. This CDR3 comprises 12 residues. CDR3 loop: CASSHVNTEAFF. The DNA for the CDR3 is TGCGCCAGCAGCCACGTGAACACTGAAGCTTTCTTT.

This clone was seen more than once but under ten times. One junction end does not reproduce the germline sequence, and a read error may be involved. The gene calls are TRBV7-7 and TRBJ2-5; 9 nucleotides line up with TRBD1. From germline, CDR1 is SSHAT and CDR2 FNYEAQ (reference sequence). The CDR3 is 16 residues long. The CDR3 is CASSLGTGRAQETQYF. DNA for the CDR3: TGTGCTAGCAGCTTAGGGACAGGGAGGGCCCAAGAGACCCAGTACTTC.

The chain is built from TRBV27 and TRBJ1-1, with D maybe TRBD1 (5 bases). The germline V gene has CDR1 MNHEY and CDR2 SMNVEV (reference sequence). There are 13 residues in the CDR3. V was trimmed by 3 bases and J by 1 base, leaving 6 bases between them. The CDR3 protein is CASSFGANTEAFF. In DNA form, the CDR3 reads TGTGCCAGCAGTTTTGGGGCGAACACTGAAGCTTTCTTT.

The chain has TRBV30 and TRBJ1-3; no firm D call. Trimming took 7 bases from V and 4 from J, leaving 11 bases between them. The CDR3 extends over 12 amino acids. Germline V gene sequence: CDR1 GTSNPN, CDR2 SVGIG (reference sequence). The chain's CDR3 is CASDFRGNTIYF. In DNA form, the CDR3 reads TGTGCCTCGGACTTCAGGGGAAACACCATATATTTT.

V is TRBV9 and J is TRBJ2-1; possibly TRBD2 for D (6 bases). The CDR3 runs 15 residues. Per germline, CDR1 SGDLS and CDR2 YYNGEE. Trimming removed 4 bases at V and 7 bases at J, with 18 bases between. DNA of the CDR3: TGTGCCAGCAGCCCCCAAGGATGGGGGAGGAATGAGCAGTTCTTC. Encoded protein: CASSPQGWGRNEQFF.

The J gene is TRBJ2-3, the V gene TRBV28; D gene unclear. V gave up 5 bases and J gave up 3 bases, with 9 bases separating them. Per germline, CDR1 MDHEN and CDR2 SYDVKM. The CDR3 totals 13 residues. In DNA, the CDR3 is TGTGCCAGCAGTGTCCACTTAACAGATACGCAGTATTTT. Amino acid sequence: CASSVHLTDTQYF.